A single sample gave rise to the 14 T cell receptor beta chains below, sequenced in a study of response to subunit inactivated influenza vaccine. TCRdb re-analysed the RT-PCR reads in MiXCR, keeping a single row per CDR3 protein. The sample shows 860,000 or so distinct CDR3 sequences, around 21% of them seen only once. The source material was PBMCs from blood, sampled 4 to 6 days after vaccination. All receptors come from a man between 45 and 60 years old who received an inactivated influenza vaccine.

This clonotype was seen ten or more times. This chain joins TRBV5-1 and TRBJ2-7, with unresolved D. Deletions cut 4 bases from V and 0 bases from J, with 11 bases between. CDR1 SGHRS and CDR2 YFSETQ come from the germline V gene. The CDR3 length is 14 residues. The CDR3 loop is CASSPGPDSYEQYF. The CDR3 DNA is TGCGCCAGCAGCCCCGGGCCCGACTCCTACGAGCAGTACTTC.

To note about this clonotype: Without the conserved terminal phenylalanine or tryptophan, this CDR3 likely stems from a read error. The chain couples TRBV29-1 to TRBJ2-5; 9 bases align to TRBD1. With 4 bases clipped from V and 5 bases from J, the junction kept 5 bases outside the gene matches. CDR3 size: 13 residues. The germline gives CDR1 SQVTM, CDR2 ANQGSEA. The CDR3 loop reads CSVVQGARETQYI. The CDR3 coding sequence is TGCAGCGTTGTACAGGGGGCTCGGGAGACCCAGTACATC.

This clonotype was seen a few times. The chain carries TRBV30 and TRBJ1-5; weak D call: TRBD1 (5 bases). The germline V gene has CDR1 GTSNPN and CDR2 SVGIG (reference sequence). CDR3 size: 14 residues. Between the trimmed V and J ends, which lost 5 bases and 0 bases, there was a span of 11 bases. CDR3 region: CAWGALDSNQPQHF. The CDR3 DNA sequence: TGTGCCTGGGGGGCGCTTGATAGCAATCAGCCCCAGCATTTT.

This clonotype showed up just a few times. The V gene is TRBV3-1, the J gene TRBJ2-5; 12 bases map to TRBD2. J lost 2 bases, V lost 7 bases, and 5 bases had no gene match. This CDR3 spans 15 amino acids. Germline-derived CDR1 and CDR2 are LGHDT and YNNKEL (reference sequence). CDR3 in amino acids: CASTRTSGDQETQYF. CDR3 bases: TGTGCCAGCACCAGGACTAGCGGGGATCAAGAGACCCAGTACTTC.

This chain links TRBV4-1 with TRBJ2-7; D unresolved. Germline CDR1 is MGHRA and CDR2 is YSYEKL. The CDR3 is 15 amino acids. The V end was cut by 1 base, the J end by 6 bases, with 16 bases between. The CDR3 nucleotides read TGCGCCAGCAGCCAAGTGACCGTGGGTCTTGCCGAGCAGTACTTC. Translated: CASSQVTVGLAEQYF.

This clonotype has more than one count but fewer than ten. CDR3 DNA: TGTGCCAGCAGTTTAATCCCGGGACTAGCATCCACAGATACGCAGTATTTT. Translating gives CASSLIPGLASTDTQYF. The V gene is TRBV12-3 or TRBV12-4, the J gene TRBJ2-3; 9 bases line up with TRBD2. The CDR3 covers 17 residues. J lost 2 bases, V lost 2 bases, and 8 bases had no gene match.

This chain's CDR3 is CATGQVSNQPQHF. The CDR3 DNA reads TGTGCCACCGGCCAAGTTAGCAATCAGCCCCAGCATTTT. The J gene is TRBJ1-5, the V gene TRBV15; D is unclear. V was pared by 8 bases and J by 0 bases, with 8 bases between. This CDR3 is built from 13 residues. The germline V gene encodes CDR1 LNHNV and CDR2 YYDKDF (reference sequence).

The J gene is TRBJ2-7, the V gene TRBV7-9; weak D call: TRBD2 (5 bases). CDR1 is SEHNR and CDR2 is FQNEAQ in the germline V gene (reference sequence). The CDR3 extends over 14 amino acids. Between the trimmed V and J ends, which lost 5 bases and 3 bases, there was a span of 14 bases. DNA of the CDR3: TGTGCCAGCAGCCTACTCGACTATTACTACGAGCAGTACTTC. As protein: CASSLLDYYYEQYF.

The chain couples TRBV5-1 to TRBJ2-5; TRBD1 matches at 9 bases. Germline assignment: CDR1 SGHRS and CDR2 YFSETQ. V was pared by 1 base and J by 2 bases, with 3 bases of the junction left unmatched. The CDR3 extends over 15 amino acids. This CDR3 reads CASSLNGQGQETQYF. The CDR3 nucleotides read TGCGCCAGCAGCTTGAATGGACAGGGGCAAGAGACCCAGTACTTC.

The chain recombines TRBV10-3 with TRBJ2-3; 9 bases match TRBD1. Germline V gene data show CDR1 as ENHRY and CDR2 as SYGVKD. CDR3 length: 14 amino acids. Trimming took 6 bases from V and 2 from J; bases not matched to a gene: 3. The DNA of the CDR3 is TGTGCCATCAGAACAGGGGGCAACACAGATACGCAGTATTTT. Protein sequence: CAIRTGGNTDTQYF.

This clonotype was observed a handful of times. The gene calls are TRBV27 and TRBJ1-1; D not resolved. The CDR3 has 15 residues. Germline CDR1 reads MNHEY; CDR2 reads SMNVEV (reference sequence). V dropped 5 bases and J dropped 3 bases, with 16 bases sitting between them. The CDR3 DNA reads TGTGCCAGCAGTCATCTGAAAGCCCGACACACTGAAGCTTTCTTT. Encoded protein: CASSHLKARHTEAFF.

The chain couples TRBV4-3 to TRBJ1-6; perhaps TRBD1 as D (5 bases). CDR1 and CDR2 (germline): LGHNA, YSLEER. The CDR3 consists of 15 residues. The ends were cut back, 0 bases at V and 9 bases at J, with 12 bases in the middle. CDR3 coding DNA: TGCGCCAGCAGCCAAGATGGGGGACGGGGTTCACCCCTCCACTTT. It specifies CASSQDGGRGSPLHF.

Only a few counts were recorded for this clonotype. The genes are TRBV11-2 and TRBJ2-5; 10 bases match TRBD1. Trimming at V came to 5 bases and at J to 2 bases, leaving 14 bases not matched to a gene. CDR1 is SGHAT and CDR2 is FQNNGV in the germline V gene. This CDR3 region has 18 residues. The CDR3 DNA sequence: TGTGCCAGCAGCCCCTTACTTCGAACGGACAGGGGGCAAGAGACCCAGTACTTC. As protein: CASSPLLRTDRGQETQYF.

There are a few counts of this clonotype. The chain couples TRBV12-3 or TRBV12-4 to TRBJ2-4; D tentatively reads TRBD1 or TRBD2 (5 bases each). There are 12 residues in the CDR3. The V gene lost 8 bases and the J gene lost 6 bases, with 11 bases spanning the gap. The CDR3 is CASEGPGNIQYF. The DNA of the CDR3 is TGTGCCAGCGAGGGGCCGGGAAACATTCAGTACTTC.